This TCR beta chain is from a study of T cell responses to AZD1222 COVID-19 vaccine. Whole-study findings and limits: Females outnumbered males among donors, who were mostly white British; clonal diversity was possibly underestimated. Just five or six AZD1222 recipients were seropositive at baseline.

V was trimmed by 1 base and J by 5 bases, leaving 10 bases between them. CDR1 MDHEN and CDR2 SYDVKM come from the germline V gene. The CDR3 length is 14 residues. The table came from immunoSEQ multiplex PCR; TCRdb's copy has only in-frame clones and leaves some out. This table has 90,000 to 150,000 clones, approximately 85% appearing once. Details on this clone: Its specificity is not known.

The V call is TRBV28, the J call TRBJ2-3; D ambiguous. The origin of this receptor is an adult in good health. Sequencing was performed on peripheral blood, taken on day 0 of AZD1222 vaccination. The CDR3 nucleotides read TGTGCCAGCAGTTTATTGGCCAGTGGAGATACGCAGTATTTT. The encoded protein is CASSLLASGDTQYF.